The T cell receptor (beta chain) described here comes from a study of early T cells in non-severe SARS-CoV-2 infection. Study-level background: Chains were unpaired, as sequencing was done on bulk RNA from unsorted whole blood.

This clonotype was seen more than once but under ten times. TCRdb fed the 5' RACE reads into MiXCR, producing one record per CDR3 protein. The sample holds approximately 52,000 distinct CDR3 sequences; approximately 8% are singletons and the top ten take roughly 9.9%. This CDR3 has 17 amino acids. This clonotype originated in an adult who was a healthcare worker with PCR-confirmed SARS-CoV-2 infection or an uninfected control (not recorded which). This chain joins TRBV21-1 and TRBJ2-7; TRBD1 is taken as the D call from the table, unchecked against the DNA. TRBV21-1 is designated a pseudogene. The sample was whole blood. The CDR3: CASSKSRPDRKGYEQYF. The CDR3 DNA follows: TGTGCCAGCAGCAAAAGTCGCCCGGACCGAAAAGGCTACGAGCAGTACTTC.